This entry concerns a single T cell receptor (beta chain). The target antigen is unknown. This CDR3 is also generated by other DNA sequences in the sample. The CDR3 extends over 15 amino acids. V lost 1 base to trimming and J lost 3 bases; unmatched junction nucleotides: 5. Germline V gene lookup returns CDR1 KGHSH and CDR2 LQKENI. This sample is part of a study of radiotherapy plus CTLA-4 blockade in lung cancer. Background on the study: Across the patients, objective responses occurred in under 20%, and disease control in roughly 30%. Broader study findings: Clones derived from tumor TCRs expanded in blood after radiotherapy plus ipilimumab.

The repertoire was sequenced with immunoSEQ multiplex PCR; TCRdb's copy has only in-frame clones and lacks some. The data contain 62,000 or so clones, 79% of them singletons. Material: peripheral blood, obtained from a patient treated with radiotherapy plus ipilimumab. The chain is built from TRBV18 and TRBJ1-2, with 7 bases matching TRBD1. This clonotype was sampled from a human donor with non-small cell lung cancer who had a complete response to radiotherapy plus ipilimumab. This CDR3 is CASSPLGGEDYGYTF. The CDR3 DNA sequence: TGTGCCAGCTCACCACTAGGGGGCGAGGACTATGGCTACACCTTC.